The next 16 T cell receptor beta chains were all read from a single sample in a study of CD8+CD57+ T cells in acquired aplastic anemia. Both TCR beta VDJ combination and CDR3 sequence profiling were carried out. Genomic DNA was the template for this profiling. TCRdb used MiXCR to reprocess the reads, holding one entry per CDR3 protein. The data contain about 210,000 distinct CDR3 sequences, 34% of them singletons. Material for sequencing was sorted CD4+, CD8+, or CD8+CD57+ T cells (not recorded which) from PBMCs. These receptors all stem from a human donor in good health, serving as a control.

This clonotype was recorded only once. The CDR3: CASSVRSGQGSGTQYF. CDR3 bases: TGTGCCAGCAGCGTCAGATCGGGACAGGGGTCAGGTACGCAGTATTTT. The chain couples TRBV9 to TRBJ2-3; 10 bases line up with TRBD1. This CDR3 spans 16 amino acids. CDR1 SGDLS and CDR2 YYNGEE come from the germline V gene. The ends lost 2 bases at V and 8 bases at J; junction bases unmatched: 11.

This clonotype was seen ten or more times. The chain has TRBV2 and TRBJ1-5; no definite D call. The V end was cut by 8 bases, the J end by 0 bases, with 8 bases between. The germline V gene encodes CDR1 SNHLY and CDR2 FYNNEI. CDR3 length: 13 amino acids. CDR3 nucleotides: TGTGCCAGCGCCGAAAATAGCAATCAGCCCCAGCATTTT. Residues: CASAENSNQPQHF.

As to this clonotype: Sequence at one end of the junction differs from germline and may be a read error. The chain has TRBV6-1 and TRBJ2-1; tentatively, D is TRBD1 or TRBD2 (5 bases each). The CDR3 sequence is 12 residues long. Germline CDR1 reads MNHNS; CDR2 reads SASEGT. CDR3 bases: TGTGCCAGCAGGAGGGGTTACAAGGAGCAGTTCTTC. Encoded protein: CASRRGYKEQFF.

The chain links TRBV9 to TRBJ1-2; TRBD1 might be the D (6 bases). Germline loops: CDR1 SGDLS, CDR2 YYNGEE. The CDR3 loop spans 15 amino acids. V lost 4 bases to trimming and J lost 2 bases, with 15 bases between them. This CDR3 is CASSPRGGINYGYTF. CDR3 bases: TGTGCCAGCAGCCCCCGCGGGGGCATCAACTATGGCTACACCTTC. The variable domain in full, completed from reference TRBV9 and TRBJ1-2, reads DSGVTQTPKHLITATGQRVTLRCSPRSGDLSVYWYQQSLDQGLQFLIQYYNGEERAKGNILERFSAQQFPDLHSELNLSSLELGDSALYFCASSPRGGINYGYTFGSGTRLTVV.

This clonotype was observed many times. CDR3 DNA sequence: TGTGCCAGCAGCTTAGGGATAGGGATCGGGGACTCTGGGGCCAACGTCCTGACTTTC. It codes for CASSLGIGIGDSGANVLTF. V usage is TRBV7-2 and J usage is TRBJ2-6; possible D gene TRBD2, 5 bases. Per the germline V gene, CDR1 is SGHTA and CDR2 is FQGNSA. Trimming removed 1 base at V and 0 bases at J, with 16 bases between. The CDR3 is 19 amino acids.

This CDR3 reads CASSLGPPRGPGAWGSQYF. The CDR3 DNA sequence: TGTGCCAGCAGCCTGGGGCCTCCCCGGGGGCCAGGGGCCTGGGGGTCCCAGTACTTC. This sequence joins TRBV11-1 and TRBJ2-5, with D perhaps given as TRBD1 or TRBD2 (6 bases each). The germline V and J ends were trimmed by 5 bases and 9 bases, with 34 bases remaining between them. This CDR3 has 19 residues. Germline V lookup: CDR1 SGHAT, CDR2 FQDESV (reference sequence).

Concerning this clonotype: One end of the junction fails to match germline, which may point to a read error. V gene TRBV10-3 combines with J gene TRBJ2-5, with TRBD1 matching over 9 bases. CDR1 ENHRY and CDR2 SYGVKD come from the germline V gene. The CDR3 consists of 13 residues. The CDR3 reads CASSGGQGETQYF. CDR3 in DNA: TGTGCCAGCAGTGGGGGACAGGGAGAGACCCAGTACTTC.

The chain employs TRBV9 and TRBJ2-7; 8 bases are a match to TRBD1. The junction had 5 bases not matched to a gene; V was cut back by 3 bases and J by 0 bases. Germline CDR1 and CDR2: SGDLS and YYNGEE. The CDR3 covers 15 residues. The CDR3 here is CASSAGGGSSYEQYF. The CDR3 nucleotides read TGTGCCAGCAGCGCAGGGGGCGGAAGCTCCTACGAGCAGTACTTC. Variable domain in full (rest from reference TRBV9 and TRBJ2-7): DSGVTQTPKHLITATGQRVTLRCSPRSGDLSVYWYQQSLDQGLQFLIQYYNGEERAKGNILERFSAQQFPDLHSELNLSSLELGDSALYFCASSAGGGSSYEQYFGPGTRLTVT.

DNA of the CDR3: TGTGCCAGCAGCGTCCTCGGGGGAGGTGCGTCGATAGAGCAGTTCTTC. This encodes CASSVLGGGASIEQFF. This sequence joins TRBV9 and TRBJ2-1, with D possibly matching TRBD2 (6 bases). Deletions cut 2 bases from V and 10 bases from J, with 22 bases between. The CDR3 is 16 amino acids. Germline CDR1 reads SGDLS; CDR2 reads YYNGEE. Combining the CDR3 with reference TRBV9 and TRBJ2-1 gives the whole variable domain DSGVTQTPKHLITATGQRVTLRCSPRSGDLSVYWYQQSLDQGLQFLIQYYNGEERAKGNILERFSAQQFPDLHSELNLSSLELGDSALYFCASSVLGGGASIEQFFGPGTRLTVL.

The chain recombines TRBV5-3 with TRBJ1-6; no firm D call. TRBV5-3 is reported as an ORF; its role is uncertain. The CDR3 contains 15 residues. V gave up 10 bases and J gave up 7 bases, with 21 bases separating them. The CDR3 spells CARSGGFGLNSPLHF. The CDR3 nucleotides read TGTGCCCGGAGTGGAGGGTTCGGGCTGAATTCACCCCTCCACTTT.

This clonotype was counted at least ten times. The chain uses TRBV6-5 and TRBJ2-1; TRBD1 is a possible D gene (6 bases). The V gene lost 2 bases and the J gene lost 15 bases, with 17 bases spanning the gap. Germline CDR1 and CDR2: MNHEY and SVGAGI. This CDR3 is 13 amino acids long. The CDR3 here is CASSYSPGQYGFF. The CDR3 DNA follows: TGTGCCAGCAGTTACAGTCCGGGACAATACGGGTTCTTC.

V usage is TRBV7-9 and J usage is TRBJ1-1, with a possible D match to TRBD1 (6 bases). CDR3 size: 15 residues. V dropped 3 bases and J dropped 1 base, with 12 bases sitting between them. The V gene's germline CDR1 is SEHNR and CDR2 FQNEAQ (reference sequence). This chain's CDR3 is CASSFEGQKNTEAFF. The CDR3 DNA is TGTGCCAGCAGCTTTGAGGGACAAAAGAACACTGAAGCTTTCTTT.

Comments on this clonotype: As the CDR3 is not closed by the conserved phenylalanine or tryptophan, this likely results from a read error. This chain links TRBV28 with TRBJ2-7; D is uncertain. The CDR3 has 13 amino acids. V was trimmed by 8 bases and J by 1 base, leaving 12 bases between them. The germline V gene has CDR1 MDHEN and CDR2 SYDVKM. The CDR3 is CASLGYQSYEQYL. CDR3 in DNA: TGTGCCAGCCTGGGGTACCAATCCTACGAGCAGTACCTC.

This chain uses TRBV20-1 with TRBJ2-3; 10 bases map to TRBD2. The J segment lost 0 bases and the V segment lost 2 bases, leaving 8 bases of the junction unmatched. This CDR3 comprises 17 residues. CDR1 and CDR2 from the germline V gene are DFQATT and SNEGSKA (reference sequence). This CDR3 reads CSARSTSGFTSTDTQYF. For the CDR3, the DNA is TGCAGTGCTAGATCGACTAGCGGGTTCACTAGCACAGATACGCAGTATTTT.

This clonotype was seen ten or more times. This chain uses TRBV5-1 with TRBJ1-2; D is unresolved. The length of the CDR3 is 15 residues. V shed 4 bases and J shed 4 bases, with 17 bases lying between them. CDR1 is SGHRS and CDR2 is YFSETQ in the germline V gene. The CDR3 protein is CASSLDTGRVYGYTF. The CDR3 nucleotides are TGCGCCAGCAGCCTAGACACTGGACGGGTCTATGGCTACACCTTC. Looking up the rest from reference TRBV5-1 and TRBJ1-2 gives the full variable domain: KAGVTQTPRYLIKTRGQQVTLSCSPISGHRSVSWYQQTPGQGLQFLFEYFSETQRNKGNFPGRFSGRQFSNSRSEMNVSTLELGDSALYLCASSLDTGRVYGYTFGSGTRLTVV.

This clonotype was counted many times. This sequence joins TRBV10-1 and TRBJ1-5, with unresolved D. The CDR3 consists of 15 residues. Germline V CDR1 and CDR2: WNHNN, SYGVQD (reference sequence). The V and J ends lost 0 bases and 2 bases respectively, with 8 bases between them. In DNA form, the CDR3 reads TGCGCCAGCAGTGAGTCCGAGGCTCGCAATCAGCCCCAGCATTTT. Its translation: CASSESEARNQPQHF.